This T cell receptor (beta chain) derives from a study of blood T cell repertoires in COVID-19. As for the study in general: Material from acute and convalescent COVID-19 was sourced from the United States, Italy and Spain. Sample material is recorded as cDNA or gDNA derived from T cells, B-cell-depleted T cells, or PBMCs.

This clone occurred once. Recruited during active infection, patients (from Seattle) were subsequently followed longitudinally. Original processing methods: Cell counts per sample came from amplifying reference gene primers. Method: immunoSEQ multiplex PCR; TCRdb's copy keeps in-frame clones and lacks some. V, J and clone size are those of that table, while D and trimming were read from the DNA. The sample has 150,000 or so clones, around 82% seen once; the top ten hold approximately 6.8%. The CDR3 sequence is 13 residues long. With V trimmed by 7 bases and J by 5 bases, 5 bases remained unmatched. Germline loops: CDR1 KGHDR, CDR2 SFDVKD.

The chain joins TRBV24-1 to TRBJ2-5, with 8 bases lining up with TRBD1. This receptor was taken from a woman aged 40 to 55 with COVID-19, enrolled during active disease. Sequenced material: peripheral blood. The CDR3 protein is CATRPRGQETQYF. CDR3 in DNA: TGTGCCACCAGACCCAGGGGGCAGGAGACCCAGTACTTC.